The rows below give T cell receptor beta chains drawn from one sample of a study of OX40 agonist ivuxolimab in advanced cancers. The method was immunoSEQ multiplex PCR; TCRdb's version includes in-frame clones alone and lacks a portion of them. The profile shows approximately 39,000 clones, roughly three quarters of them singletons. The sample consisted of CD4+ or CD8+ T cells sorted from blood, taken in a trial of the OX40 agonist ivuxolimab. These receptors originate from an adult with an advanced solid tumor such as melanoma, head and neck, liver or kidney cancer. The CDR3 runs from the conserved cysteine through the conserved F or W. Fields, in order: V gene, clone size, J gene, D gene, CDR3 protein, CDR3 DNA. The D gene is left open where the match is weak. A clone size is listed for some rows: how often the clone was seen (once, few, many), or a class if it is expanded.

>TRBV15|NA|TRBJ2-3|TRBD2
CATRGGSSSTDTQYF
TGTGCCACCAGGGGGGGGTCCTCTAGCACAGATACGCAGTATTTT
>TRBV13|NA|TRBJ1-1|TRBD1
CASSPRTGGTEAFF
TGTGCCAGCAGCCCGAGGACAGGGGGTACTGAAGCTTTCTTT
>TRBV19|few|TRBJ2-2|NA
CASSMSANTGELFF
TGTGCCAGTAGTATGAGTGCAAACACCGGGGAGCTGTTTTTT
>TRBV18|NA|TRBJ1-2|TRBD1
CASLDRPSTYGYTF
TGTGCCAGCTTGGACAGGCCATCGACCTATGGCTACACCTTC
>TRBV7-2|NA|TRBJ1-3|NA
CASSLEGIANTIYF
TGTGCCAGCAGCTTAGAGGGAATTGCGAACACCATATATTTT
>TRBV2|NA|TRBJ1-2|TRBD1
CASGRGTAGFPF
TGTGCCAGCGGTAGGGGGACAGCGGGGTTCCCCTTC
>TRBV2|NA|TRBJ2-2|NA
CATALSIGSSSRELFF
TGTGCCACCGCCCTGTCTATTGGCTCGTCCTCCCGGGAGCTGTTTTTT
>TRBV6-5|once|TRBJ2-5|NA
CAISEKGETQYF
TGTGCCATCAGTGAGAAAGGAGAGACCCAGTACTTC
>TRBV15|NA|TRBJ2-6|NA
CATSRDLVGANVLTF
TGTGCCACCAGCAGAGATCTTGTTGGGGCCAACGTCCTGACTTTC
>TRBV14|NA|TRBJ1-3|NA
CASSQQISGNTIYF
TGTGCCAGCAGCCAACAAATCTCTGGAAACACCATATATTTT
>TRBV18|NA|TRBJ2-2|NA
CASSPGRPGAPGELFF
TGTGCCAGCTCACCAGGTCGACCAGGGGCCCCCGGGGAGCTGTTTTTT
>TRBV6-5|NA|TRBJ1-2|NA
CASSYSGRGYTF
TGTGCCAGCAGTTACTCGGGGCGTGGCTACACCTTC